This entry is about one TCR beta chain. The data were taken from a study of long-term antiretroviral therapy in people with HIV. The CDR3 length is 13 residues. The V gene lost 4 bases and the J gene lost 5 bases, with 10 bases spanning the gap. Germline V gives CDR1 SGHRS, CDR2 YFSETQ. Running of the v3.0 immunoSEQ assay took place at survey level. Assay: immunoSEQ multiplex PCR; the TCRdb copy retains only in-frame clones and omits some. The repertoire holds 20,000 to 25,000 clones, with around four fifths as singletons. This rearrangement joins TRBV5-1 to TRBJ2-1; no clear D. This receptor was taken from a man in his late teens or twenties with HIV. Sequences were derived from unsorted PBMCs, sampled approximately 4 years after starting antiretroviral therapy. CDR3 in amino acids: CASSRLEDNEQFF. In DNA form, the CDR3 reads TGCGCCAGCAGCCGACTTGAGGACAATGAGCAGTTCTTC.